Below are 2 T cell receptor beta chains sequenced from a single sample in a study of blood T cell repertoires in COVID-19. Libraries were prepared by immunoSEQ multiplex PCR; TCRdb keeps only in-frame clonotypes and omits some of them. The sample lists about 220,000 clones; around 83% were seen once. The sample taken for sequencing was peripheral blood. These receptor sequences come from a woman aged 45-65 years with acute or convalescent COVID-19.

V and J are TRBV4-2 and TRBJ1-2; TRBD1 agrees at 10 bases. The CDR3 loop spans 15 amino acids. After removal of 0 bases from V and 5 bases from J, the junction contained 3 bases not matched to a gene. CDR1 LGHNA and CDR2 YNFKEQ come from the germline V gene. CDR3 DNA sequence: TGTGCCAGCAGCCAAGAGATGGGACAGGGGTATGGCTACACCTTC. Amino acid sequence: CASSQEMGQGYGYTF.

This rearrangement joins TRBV28 to TRBJ2-5, with a possible D match to TRBD2 (6 bases). Trimming pared 8 bases from V and 7 bases from J, leaving 23 bases between. CDR1 MDHEN and CDR2 SYDVKM come from the germline V gene. The CDR3 spans 15 residues. Written as DNA, the CDR3 is TGTGCCAGCGAGCGGGCGGGACTGTCCGCAGGGACCCAGTACTTC. Translating gives CASERAGLSAGTQYF.